This T cell receptor beta chain stems from a study of identical twins. The study's findings and limits: Insertion counts were lower in abundant cord blood beta clonotypes, a trend that memory repertoires did not show.

The germline gives CDR1 SGHRS, CDR2 YFSETQ. The CDR3 has 14 residues. V dropped 0 bases and J dropped 6; count of bases not matched to a gene: 5. TCRdb reanalysed the 5' RACE reads using MiXCR and keeps one entry per CDR3 protein. This table has about 500,000 distinct CDR3 sequences, approximately 15% appearing once. This clonotype was recorded at least ten times. No antigen is known for it. The data were also submitted as part of a second study, on yellow fever vaccine responses in identical twins.

The chain couples TRBV5-1 to TRBJ1-2; 7 bases are shared with TRBD1. This receptor was taken from a woman in her late teens or twenties in good health. Material: CD4+ T cells sorted from blood. The CDR3 reads CASSLGTGVHGYTF. The CDR3 DNA is TGCGCCAGCAGCTTGGGCACAGGGGTCCATGGCTACACCTTC.